The T cell receptor beta chain described here comes from a study of identical twins. One entry per CDR3 protein, called by TCRdb with MiXCR from the 5' RACE reads. The sample yields about 530,000 distinct CDR3 sequences, approximately 16% seen once. The sample holds a few counts of this clonotype. As yet, its antigen is unknown. Study-level findings and limits: While abundant cord blood beta clonotypes carried fewer insertions, memory repertoires showed no such pattern.

Losses at the gene ends were 3 bases for V and 0 bases for J; bases not matched to a gene: 11. The CDR3 is 16 amino acids. CDR1 and CDR2 from the germline V gene are DFQATT and SNEGSKA (reference sequence). These records were also assigned to another study, of yellow fever vaccine responses in identical twins.

This receptor was identified in a woman aged 18-29 years in good health. Material: CD4+ T cells sorted from blood. This chain joins TRBV20-1 and TRBJ2-7; 7 nucleotides align to TRBD1. CDR3 nucleotides: TGCAGTGCTAGGGGACACGGGACAGAGAGCTCCTACGAGCAGTACTTC. Translating gives CSARGHGTESSYEQYF.